One sample yielded the 17 T cell receptor beta chains listed below, sequenced in a study of T cells in Graves' hyperthyroidism and ophthalmopathy. Amplified TCR beta CDR3 regions came from RNA transcripts. The primer set for the first-round RT-PCR of the TCR CDR3 was HTBI. TCRdb reanalysed the multiplex PCR reads using MiXCR and keeps one entry per CDR3 protein. The sample holds 490,000 or so distinct CDR3 sequences, around 15% seen once. Specimen: blood. Every receptor here comes from a woman aged 25 to 39 with Graves' ophthalmopathy.

Many counts were recorded for this clonotype. This chain uses TRBV5-6 with TRBJ2-5; no reliable D call. From germline, CDR1 is SGHDT and CDR2 YYEEEE. This CDR3 is 14 amino acids long. Trimming removed 0 bases at V and 0 bases at J, with 6 bases between. DNA for the CDR3: TGTGCCAGCAGCTTGGAGGCAGACCAAGAGACCCAGTACTTC. Its translation is CASSLEADQETQYF.

The chain's CDR3 is CASSTVSTGGSQPQHF. In DNA form, the CDR3 reads TGTGCCAGTAGTACCGTTTCGACAGGGGGCTCTCAGCCCCAGCATTTT. V and J are TRBV19 and TRBJ1-5; 10 bases align to TRBD1. Germline CDR1 LNHDA, CDR2 SQIVND (reference sequence). The V segment lost 4 bases and the J segment 6 bases; nucleotides outside the gene matches: 9. The CDR3 covers 16 residues.

At least ten counts were recorded for this clonotype. This sequence joins TRBV7-9 and TRBJ2-5; D gene unclear. This CDR3 contains 15 residues. V was cut by 0 bases and J by 4 bases, with 12 bases left in between. The V gene's germline CDR1 is SEHNR and CDR2 FQNEAQ (reference sequence). CDR3 in DNA: TGTGCCAGCAGCTTAGCGCTGGGGTCTAGAGAGACCCAGTACTTC. Amino acid sequence: CASSLALGSRETQYF.

This clonotype was seen repeatedly, ten times or more. The chain recombines TRBV4-1 with TRBJ2-7; D is uncertain. CDR1 MGHRA and CDR2 YSYEKL come from the germline V gene. The CDR3 spans 14 residues. V was trimmed by 1 base and J by 4 bases, leaving 11 bases between them. This CDR3 reads CASSQGVSAYEQYF. The DNA for the CDR3 is TGCGCCAGCAGCCAAGGTGTGTCGGCGTACGAGCAGTACTTC.

This clonotype was recorded a few times. The chain combines TRBV7-8 with TRBJ2-4; 7 nucleotides agree with TRBD2. CDR3 length: 13 residues. J gave up 8 bases and V 5 bases, and 6 bases lay outside the gene matches. The germline V gene has CDR1 SGHVS and CDR2 FQNEAQ. The CDR3 DNA reads as TGTGCCAGCAGCAAGAGCCGGGGGGACATTCAGTACTTC. This codes for CASSKSRGDIQYF.

There are many counts of this clonotype. The V gene is TRBV20-1, the J gene TRBJ2-2; 7 nucleotides align to TRBD1. The V and J ends lost 6 bases and 4 bases, in that order; junction bases with no gene match: 2. CDR1 is DFQATT and CDR2 is SNEGSKA in the germline V gene (reference sequence). The CDR3 has 12 residues. CDR3: CSARQGTGELFF. The CDR3, as DNA: TGCAGTGCGCGACAGGGCACCGGGGAGCTGTTTTTT.

Ten or more counts support this clonotype. The gene calls are TRBV20-1 and TRBJ1-4; no definite D call. Trimming pared 3 bases from V and 4 bases from J, leaving 15 bases between. From germline, CDR1 is DFQATT and CDR2 SNEGSKA (reference sequence). CDR3 length: 15 amino acids. The CDR3 bases are TGCAGTGCTAGGCCAGTCGGAACATATAATGAAAAACTGTTTTTT. It codes for CSARPVGTYNEKLFF.

In regard to this clonotype: A clone one base away is much larger, so this may be a read error. The chain carries TRBV20-1 and TRBJ2-3, with 11 bases aligning to TRBD2. The length of the CDR3 is 14 residues. Germline V gives CDR1 DFQATT, CDR2 SNEGSKA (reference sequence). For the CDR3, the DNA is TGCAGTGCTTCGATAGCGGGAGGGCCGGATACGCGGTATTTT. It specifies CSASIAGGPDTRYF.

Many counts were recorded for this clonotype. V is TRBV18 and J is TRBJ1-1, with D possibly TRBD1 on 5 matching bases. Germline lookup yields CDR1 KGHSH and CDR2 LQKENI. Between the trimmed V and J ends, which lost 1 base and 0 bases, there was a span of 9 bases. There are 15 residues in the CDR3. The CDR3 spells CASSPRSGMNTEAFF. As DNA, the CDR3 is TGTGCCAGCTCACCACGATCAGGGATGAACACTGAAGCTTTCTTT.

In this sample, this clonotype turned up a few times. The chain recombines TRBV12-3 or TRBV12-4 with TRBJ1-6; D perhaps matches TRBD1 (5 bases). V was shortened by 6 bases and J by 10 bases, with 13 bases between the two germline ends. The CDR3 consists of 13 residues. In nucleotides, the CDR3 is TGTGCCAGCAGCCCAGACAGCTACTCACCCCTCCACTTT. It codes for CASSPDSYSPLHF.

This clonotype was seen repeatedly, ten times or more. This chain joins TRBV11-2 and TRBJ1-1; D not certain. Germline lookup yields CDR1 SGHAT and CDR2 FQNNGV. V was shortened by 1 base and J by 4 bases, with 16 bases between the two germline ends. The CDR3 is 16 amino acids. The CDR3 coding sequence is TGTGCCAGCAGCTTAGGCCCACTTGCCGGGTTCACTGAAGCTTTCTTT. Translated, it gives CASSLGPLAGFTEAFF.

The V gene is TRBV28, the J gene TRBJ2-1, with a weak D call TRBD2 (6 bases). The V end was cut by 3 bases, the J end by 6 bases, with 18 bases between. CDR3 length: 16 residues. In germline, CDR1 is MDHEN, CDR2 SYDVKM. CDR3 in amino acids: CASSLIVGEVINEQFF. The CDR3 DNA reads as TGTGCCAGCAGTTTGATCGTGGGGGAGGTGATCAATGAGCAGTTCTTC.

This clonotype was seen only a few times. The CDR3 loop is CASSPRGAGVTGELFF. The DNA for the CDR3 is TGTGCCAGCAGCCCCCGTGGGGCGGGAGTAACCGGGGAGCTGTTTTTT. This chain joins TRBV11-2 and TRBJ2-2; the match to TRBD2 covers 7 bases. The junction had 11 bases not matched to a gene; V was cut back by 5 bases and J by 5 bases. The length of the CDR3 is 16 residues. CDR1 SGHAT and CDR2 FQNNGV come from the germline V gene.

This clonotype was detected only a few times. The chain combines TRBV4-1 with TRBJ1-5; D is possibly TRBD1 (5 bases). The CDR3 length is 17 residues. V was cut by 2 bases and J by 2 bases, with 16 bases left in between. Germline-derived CDR1 and CDR2 are MGHRA and YSYEKL. The CDR3 here is CASSQTPFSTGNQPQHF. The CDR3, as DNA: TGCGCCAGCAGCCAAACCCCGTTTTCGACAGGCAATCAGCCCCAGCATTTT.

There are many counts of this clonotype. CDR3 in amino acids: CASSSTWGGQAKNIQYF. The CDR3 bases are TGTGCCAGCAGCTCGACCTGGGGGGGCCAAGCCAAAAACATTCAGTACTTC. The J gene is TRBJ2-4, the V gene TRBV7-8, with D possibly matching TRBD2 (7 bases). This CDR3 has 17 residues. With 4 bases removed from V and 0 bases from J, the gap between germline ends came to 16 bases. CDR1 and CDR2 from the germline V gene are SGHVS and FQNEAQ.

CDR3 protein: CASSPRPGETNYGYTF. In nucleotides, the CDR3 is TGTGCCAGCAGTCCACGTCCAGGGGAGACTAACTATGGCTACACCTTC. V is TRBV27 and J is TRBJ1-2, with TRBD1 as a possible D gene (6 bases). Germline V gene sequence: CDR1 MNHEY, CDR2 SMNVEV (reference sequence). The V and J ends lost 5 bases and 0 bases respectively, with 16 bases between them. The CDR3 length is 16 residues.

This clonotype was seen repeatedly, ten times or more. The chain combines TRBV2 with TRBJ2-2, with D uncertain. This CDR3 comprises 13 residues. Germline V gene data show CDR1 as SNHLY and CDR2 as FYNNEI. Trimming took off 2 bases at V and 7 bases at J, with 8 bases between the two ends. CDR3 sequence reads: CASSEQEFGELFF. CDR3 DNA: TGTGCCAGCAGTGAACAGGAGTTCGGGGAGCTGTTTTTT.